Listed here are 15 T cell receptor beta chains from one sample, sequenced in a study of siplizumab effects on memory and regulatory T cells. Method: immunoSEQ multiplex PCR; TCRdb's copy keeps in-frame clones and lacks some. Of roughly 93,000 clones in the sample, around 94% were seen once. The specimen sequenced was non-Treg CD4+ T cells sorted from blood. Receptors originate from a human donor in good health.

The genes are TRBV29-1 and TRBJ2-2; no definite D call. CDR1 and CDR2 (germline): SQVTM, ANQGSEA. Trimming cost V 4 bases and J 2 bases, with 11 bases left between them. CDR3 length: 14 residues. DNA of the CDR3: TGCAGCGTTGTAGGTCCGTCAAACACCGGGGAGCTGTTTTTT. Protein product: CSVVGPSNTGELFF.

The V call is TRBV18, the J call TRBJ2-7; D possibly corresponds to TRBD1 (5 bases). Germline values: CDR1 KGHSH, CDR2 LQKENI. CDR3 length: 15 residues. Trimming left V 0 bases short and J 5 bases short, with 14 bases between. This chain's CDR3 is CASSPPVRVIHEQYF. As DNA, the CDR3 is TGTGCCAGCTCACCACCCGTCAGGGTGATACACGAGCAGTACTTC. Drawing the rest from reference TRBV18 and TRBJ2-7, the complete variable domain is NAGVMQNPRHLVRRRGQEARLRCSPMKGHSHVYWYRQLPEEGLKFMVYLQKENIIDESGMPKERFSAEFPKEGPSILRIQQVVRGDSAAYFCASSPPVRVIHEQYFGPGTRLTVT.

The chain links TRBV5-1 to TRBJ1-1; no definite D call. CDR3 length equals 13 residues. V was clipped by 3 bases and J by 4 bases, with 10 bases between them. Looked up from germline, CDR1 is SGHRS and CDR2 is YFSETQ. CDR3 DNA: TGCGCCAGCAGCTGGACGCCGGGCACTGAAGCTTTCTTT. It is translated as CASSWTPGTEAFF.

The rearrangement links TRBV6-1 to TRBJ1-2; D is undetermined. The CDR3 is 14 amino acids. Germline CDR1 reads MNHNS; CDR2 reads SASEGT. V lost 1 base and J 4 bases, leaving 10 bases between the germline ends. CDR3 nucleotide sequence: TGTGCCAGCAGTGAAGGTCCGATGGCCTATGGCTACACCTTC. Amino acid sequence: CASSEGPMAYGYTF.

The chain recombines TRBV10-3 with TRBJ1-2, with 7 bases identical to TRBD1. Germline V lookup: CDR1 ENHRY, CDR2 SYGVKD. The CDR3 loop spans 14 amino acids. V shed 6 bases and J 8 bases; nucleotides not matched to a gene: 12. CDR3 residues: CAIRSGQPSLGYTF. Written as DNA, the CDR3 is TGTGCCATCAGATCGGGACAGCCATCGTTGGGCTACACCTTC.

The chain couples TRBV5-6 to TRBJ2-1; D is ambiguous. Between the trimmed V and J ends, which lost 0 bases and 5 bases, there was a span of 12 bases. This CDR3 is 15 amino acids long. The germline V gene has CDR1 SGHDT and CDR2 YYEEEE. CDR3 in amino acids: CASSLAGRLDNEQFF. CDR3 nucleotides: TGTGCCAGCAGCTTGGCCGGTCGGCTCGACAATGAGCAGTTCTTC.

The chain links TRBV18 to TRBJ2-3; TRBD2 matches at 16 bases. The CDR3 consists of 17 residues. CDR1 and CDR2 from the germline V gene are KGHSH and LQKENI. The ends lost 6 bases at V and 4 bases at J; junction bases unmatched: 7. In nucleotides, the CDR3 is TGTGCCAGCTCTCCGGGACTAGCGGGAGGGAAACCAGATACGCAGTATTTT. It specifies CASSPGLAGGKPDTQYF.

This clone was observed once. The rearrangement joins TRBV5-1 to TRBJ1-3; 8 bases are a match to TRBD1. From germline, CDR1 is SGHRS and CDR2 YFSETQ. V lost 3 bases and J lost 4; bases outside the gene matches: 3. The CDR3 totals 14 residues. CDR3 DNA: TGCGCCAGCAGCTCGACAGGGGCCGGAAACACCATATATTTT. Protein: CASSSTGAGNTIYF.

This clone was picked up one time. This chain links TRBV7-9 with TRBJ2-3; D unclear. CDR1 and CDR2 (germline): SEHNR, FQNEAQ (reference sequence). V was clipped by 5 bases and J by 6 bases, with 15 bases between them. CDR3 length: 14 amino acids. The CDR3 loop is CASSVPMPTDTQYF. DNA of the CDR3: TGTGCCAGCAGCGTTCCCATGCCCACCGATACGCAGTATTTT.

The chain has TRBV5-4 and TRBJ2-1; D possibly corresponds to TRBD1 (6 bases). The CDR3 sequence is 14 residues long. V lost 5 bases and J 7 bases, leaving 16 bases between the germline ends. CDR1 is SGHNT, CDR2 YYREEE, per germline (reference sequence). CDR3 bases: TGTGCCAGCAGTCTGCGACAGGACGGGAATGAGCAGTTCTTC. This encodes CASSLRQDGNEQFF. Variable domain in full (rest from reference TRBV5-4 and TRBJ2-1): ETGVTQSPTHLIKTRGQQVTLRCSSQSGHNTVSWYQQALGQGPQFIFQYYREEENGRGNFPPRFSGLQFPNYSSELNVNALELDDSALYLCASSLRQDGNEQFFGPGTRLTVL.

V is TRBV7-9 and J is TRBJ2-1; TRBD2 matches 15 bases. CDR1 is SEHNR and CDR2 is FQNEAQ in the germline V gene (reference sequence). Unmatched junction bases numbered 11, after V lost 1 base and J lost 7 bases. The CDR3 totals 19 residues. The CDR3 protein is CASSLVAMGTSGRFNEQFF. In nucleotides, the CDR3 is TGTGCCAGCAGCTTAGTTGCTATGGGGACTAGCGGGAGGTTTAATGAGCAGTTCTTC.

V gene TRBV18 combines with J gene TRBJ1-1, with 8 bases fitting TRBD1. CDR1 and CDR2 (germline): KGHSH, LQKENI. The V and J ends lost 4 bases and 0 bases, in that order; junction bases with no gene match: 4. This CDR3 region has 15 residues. The CDR3 region has the DNA TGTGCCAGCTCACAGGGGACAGGCATGAACACTGAAGCTTTCTTT. As protein: CASSQGTGMNTEAFF.

The chain uses TRBV27 and TRBJ1-1; TRBD1 matches at 7 bases. This CDR3 region has 14 residues. With V trimmed by 4 bases and J by 2 bases, 4 bases remained unmatched. Germline CDR1 and CDR2: MNHEY and SMNVEV (reference sequence). The DNA for the CDR3 is TGTGCCAGCAGTTCAGGGGGGGGAAACACTGAAGCTTTCTTT. The encoded protein is CASSSGGGNTEAFF.

CDR3 sequence reads: CASSFRLARGNEQYF. The CDR3 nucleotides read TGTGCCAGCAGCTTCCGACTAGCCCGGGGAAACGAGCAGTACTTC. This chain uses TRBV7-8 with TRBJ2-7; 7 nucleotides align to TRBD2. The V gene's germline CDR1 is SGHVS and CDR2 FQNEAQ. The trim removed 3 bases at V and 5 bases at J, leaving 10 bases unmatched. This CDR3 has 15 amino acids. The full variable domain, its missing parts supplied by reference TRBV7-8 and TRBJ2-7, is GAGVSQSPRYKVAKRGQDVALRCDPISGHVSLFWYQQALGQGPEFLTYFQNEAQLDKSGLPSDRFFAERPEGSVSTLKIQRTQQEDSAVYLCASSFRLARGNEQYFGPGTRLTVT.

The chain recombines TRBV28 with TRBJ1-5, with 12 positions matching TRBD1. There are 17 residues in the CDR3. CDR1 is MDHEN, CDR2 SYDVKM, per germline. V gave up 2 bases and J gave up 4 bases; unmatched junction bases: 6. The CDR3 spells CASSLPGQGARNQPQHF. For the CDR3, the DNA is TGTGCCAGCAGTTTACCGGGACAGGGGGCTCGAAATCAGCCCCAGCATTTT.